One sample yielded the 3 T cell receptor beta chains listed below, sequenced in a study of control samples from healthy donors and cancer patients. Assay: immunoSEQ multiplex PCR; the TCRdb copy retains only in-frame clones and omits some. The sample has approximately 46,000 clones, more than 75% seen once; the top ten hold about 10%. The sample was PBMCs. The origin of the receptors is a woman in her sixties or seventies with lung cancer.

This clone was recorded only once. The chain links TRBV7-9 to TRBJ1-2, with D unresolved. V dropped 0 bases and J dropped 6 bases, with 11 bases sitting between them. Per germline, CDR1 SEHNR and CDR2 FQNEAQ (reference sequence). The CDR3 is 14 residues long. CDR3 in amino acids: CASSLASPHNGYTF. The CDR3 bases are TGTGCCAGCAGCTTAGCCTCCCCACATAATGGCTACACCTTC.

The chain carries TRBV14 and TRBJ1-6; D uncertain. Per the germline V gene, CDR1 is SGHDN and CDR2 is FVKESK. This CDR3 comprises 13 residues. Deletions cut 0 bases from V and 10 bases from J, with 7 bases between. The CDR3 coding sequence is TGTGCCAGCAGCCAAGAATTAGAATCACCCCTCCACTTT. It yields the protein CASSQELESPLHF.

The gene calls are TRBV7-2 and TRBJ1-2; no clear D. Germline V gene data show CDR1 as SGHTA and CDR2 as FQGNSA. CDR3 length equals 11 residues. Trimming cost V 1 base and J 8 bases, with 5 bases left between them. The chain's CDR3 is CASSLERGYTF. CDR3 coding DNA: TGTGCCAGCAGCTTAGAGCGAGGCTACACCTTC.